The source of this T cell receptor (beta chain) is a study of shared clonotypes between healthy human individuals. Across the study: Two female and a few male donors aged 18 to 49 were enrolled. CD8 memory received one plate per donor, CD8 naive two, CD4 memory three and CD4 naive three.

Produced via immunoSEQ multiplex PCR; TCRdb's table is partial and in-frame only. The sample carries millions of clones, around 94% recorded once. All donors were Caucasian adults living in Nashville, Tennessee. Trimming cost V 2 bases and J 2 bases, with 10 bases left between them. The CDR3 consists of 14 residues. Per the germline V gene, CDR1 is MNHEY and CDR2 is SMNVEV (reference sequence). This TCR was recovered from a man between 18 and 35 years old in good health. Sequenced: naive CD4+ T cells sorted from blood. Documented subset: CD45RA+ positively selected. The chain is built from TRBV27 and TRBJ2-7, with D unresolved. In DNA, the CDR3 is TGTGCCAGCAGTTTAACCAGGTCCCCCTACGAGCAGTACTTC. Protein sequence: CASSLTRSPYEQYF.